Listed below are T cell receptor beta chains from one sample, sequenced in a study of identical twins. TCRdb re-called the 5' RACE reads with MiXCR, one entry per CDR3 protein. Of around 1.7 million distinct CDR3 sequences listed, 32% are singletons. Sequencing was performed on cord blood. The receptors derive from a newborn girl in good health. CDR3s include the opening cysteine and the closing phenylalanine or tryptophan. The order of the fields is D gene, clone size, V gene, J gene, CDR3 DNA, CDR3 protein. D genes are given only for firm matches. Clone size appears in some rows only: once, few, many, or a class for an expanded clone.

D: .; size: .; V: TRBV3-1; J: TRBJ2-7; DNA: TGTGCCAGCAGCCAAGTAGCCCGGAGCTCCTACGAGCAGTACTTC; CDR3: CASSQVARSSYEQYF
D: .; size: once; V: TRBV11-2; J: TRBJ2-3; DNA: TGTGCCAGCAGCTTAAAACTACGGGGGTCGAGCACAGATACGCAGTATTTT; CDR3: CASSLKLRGSSTDTQYF
D: .; size: .; V: TRBV6-2/TRBV6-3; J: TRBJ1-1; DNA: TGTGCCAGCAGTTACGGGACAAGAGGTGAAGCTTTCTTT; CDR3: CASSYGTRGEAFF
D: .; size: few; V: TRBV4-2; J: TRBJ2-5; DNA: TGTGCCAGCAGCCAAGTCGAGAAGCGGGTGCAGTACTTC; CDR3: CASSQVEKRVQYF
D: TRBD1; size: .; V: TRBV20-1; J: TRBJ1-1; DNA: TGCAGTGCTAGAGAGGGGCCGGGACAGAAAACTGAAGCTTTCTTT; CDR3: CSAREGPGQKTEAFF
D: TRBD1; size: few; V: TRBV12-3/TRBV12-4; J: TRBJ1-5; DNA: TGTGCCAGCAGTTTCGGTAGAGGGGGCAGCAATCAGCCCCAGCATTTT; CDR3: CASSFGRGGSNQPQHF
D: .; size: .; V: TRBV11-2; J: TRBJ2-7; DNA: TGTGCCAGCAGCTCTGGGTCAGGATACGAGCAGTACTTC; CDR3: CASSSGSGYEQYF
D: .; size: many; V: TRBV6-4; J: TRBJ2-3; DNA: TGTGCCAGCAGTGCCCTCCCCGGGCCTAGCGATACGCAGTATTTT; CDR3: CASSALPGPSDTQYF
D: .; size: .; V: TRBV25-1; J: TRBJ1-2; DNA: TGTGCCAGCCGGGGTGAAGTAGGGGGCTATGGCTACACCTTC; CDR3: CASRGEVGGYGYTF
D: TRBD1; size: .; V: TRBV6-1; J: TRBJ1-5; DNA: TGTGCCAGCGCCGGGACAGGGGGCAAGTGGCAGCCCCAGCATTTT; CDR3: CASAGTGGKWQPQHF
D: .; size: .; V: TRBV7-8; J: TRBJ2-5; DNA: TGTGCCAGCAGCTTAGCGGGGATAGGAGGGAGCCAAGAGACCCAGTACTTC; CDR3: CASSLAGIGGSQETQYF
D: .; size: few; V: TRBV11-2; J: TRBJ2-1; DNA: TGTGCCAGCAGCTCCATCCGTAGGGAGCGCGCGCACAATGAGCAGTTCTTC; CDR3: CASSSIRRERAHNEQFF
D: .; size: many; V: TRBV10-3; J: TRBJ2-3; DNA: TGTGCCATCGCAGGAGGCGCAGATACGCAGTATTTT; CDR3: CAIAGGADTQYF
D: .; size: .; V: TRBV20-1; J: TRBJ2-5; DNA: TGCAGTGCCTGGACTTACTCGGGGCAAGAGACCCAGTACTTC; CDR3: CSAWTYSGQETQYF
D: .; size: few; V: TRBV4-2; J: TRBJ2-3; DNA: TGTGCCAGCAGCCAAGATTCGAACAGGGCTAGCGGCACAGATACGCAGTATTTT; CDR3: CASSQDSNRASGTDTQYF
D: .; size: many; V: TRBV28; J: TRBJ1-6; DNA: TGTGCCAGCAGTTCGGATTCACCCCTCCACTTT; CDR3: CASSSDSPLHF
D: .; size: .; V: TRBV4-2; J: TRBJ2-7; DNA: TGTGCCAGCAGCCAACTGGGACAATACGAGCAGTACTTC; CDR3: CASSQLGQYEQYF
D: .; size: .; V: TRBV20-1; J: TRBJ1-5; DNA: TGCAGTGCTAGAGATCTTTGGGGAAATCAGCCCCAGCATTTT; CDR3: CSARDLWGNQPQHF
D: .; size: .; V: TRBV28; J: TRBJ1-2; DNA: TGTGCCAGCCGGGACAAGGGGAACTATGGCTACACCTTC; CDR3: CASRDKGNYGYTF
D: .; size: .; V: TRBV12-5; J: TRBJ1-1; DNA: TGTGCTAGTGGTTTGAACAGGAACACTGAAGCTTTCTTT; CDR3: CASGLNRNTEAFF
D: .; size: few; V: TRBV25-1; J: TRBJ2-3; DNA: TGTGCCAGCAGCCAGGGTGGGCTAGTCGGCACAGATACGCAGTATTTT; CDR3: CASSQGGLVGTDTQYF
D: TRBD2; size: .; V: TRBV11-2; J: TRBJ2-3; DNA: TGTGCCAGCAGCTTAGAGCGGGGGGCTCGCACAGATACGCAGTATTTT; CDR3: CASSLERGARTDTQYF
D: TRBD1; size: many; V: TRBV29-1; J: TRBJ2-1; DNA: TGCAGCGTTGGGGGACAGAGCTACAATGAGCAGTTCTTC; CDR3: CSVGGQSYNEQFF
D: TRBD1; size: few; V: TRBV6-1; J: TRBJ1-2; DNA: TGTGCCAGCAGACCGGGACAGTCTCCCTTTGGCTACACCTTC; CDR3: CASRPGQSPFGYTF
D: .; size: .; V: TRBV5-1; J: TRBJ2-7; DNA: TGCGCCAGCAGCTTGATGGACTCGGGCTACGAGCAGTACTTC; CDR3: CASSLMDSGYEQYF